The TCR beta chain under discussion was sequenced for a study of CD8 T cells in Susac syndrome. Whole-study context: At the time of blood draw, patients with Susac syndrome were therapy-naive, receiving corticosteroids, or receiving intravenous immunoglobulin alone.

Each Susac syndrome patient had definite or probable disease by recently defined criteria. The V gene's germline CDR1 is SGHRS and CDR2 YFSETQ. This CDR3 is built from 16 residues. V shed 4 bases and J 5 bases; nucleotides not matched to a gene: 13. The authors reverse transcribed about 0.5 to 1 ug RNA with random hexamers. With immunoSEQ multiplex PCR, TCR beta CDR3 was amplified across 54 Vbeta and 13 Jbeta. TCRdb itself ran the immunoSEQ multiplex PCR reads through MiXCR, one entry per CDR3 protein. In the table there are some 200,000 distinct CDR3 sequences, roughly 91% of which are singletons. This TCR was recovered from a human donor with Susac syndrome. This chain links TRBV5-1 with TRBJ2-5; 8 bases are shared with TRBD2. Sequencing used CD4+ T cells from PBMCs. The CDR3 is CASSPPGSAGEETQYF. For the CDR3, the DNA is TGCGCCAGCAGCCCTCCCGGTTCAGCGGGGGAGGAGACCCAGTACTTC.